Sequencing of this TCR beta chain was carried out in a study of radiation and T cells in renal cell carcinoma. V was clipped by 0 bases and J by 4 bases, with 16 bases between them. The CDR3 spans 16 residues. In germline, CDR1 is LNHNV, CDR2 YYDKDF (reference sequence). TCRdb keeps only in-frame clones here, not all; method: immunoSEQ multiplex PCR. Seen here are fewer than 55,000 clones, 75% to 90% observed once, and the top ten hold around 28%. Specified time point: blood 2 weeks post-SBRT. Treatment described: 15 Gy SBRT to primary tumor, nephrectomy 4 weeks later. The patient's renal cell carcinoma had clear cell pathology.

The chain uses TRBV15 and TRBJ2-7; D is perhaps TRBD2 (6 bases). This TCR was sampled from an older woman with renal cell carcinoma. Sequencing used blood, obtained from a patient whose treatment included radiotherapy and nephrectomy. As DNA, the CDR3 is TGTGCCACCAGCAGAGATGGGATCGGGAGTGAGTACGAGCAGTACTTC. It translates to CATSRDGIGSEYEQYF. The full variable domain, rest sourced from reference TRBV15 and TRBJ2-7, is DAMVIQNPRYQVTQFGKPVTLSCSQTLNHNVMYWYQQKSSQAPKLLFHYYDKDFNNEADTPDNFQSRRPNTSFCFLDIRSPGLGDTAMYLCATSRDGIGSEYEQYFGPGTRLTVT.